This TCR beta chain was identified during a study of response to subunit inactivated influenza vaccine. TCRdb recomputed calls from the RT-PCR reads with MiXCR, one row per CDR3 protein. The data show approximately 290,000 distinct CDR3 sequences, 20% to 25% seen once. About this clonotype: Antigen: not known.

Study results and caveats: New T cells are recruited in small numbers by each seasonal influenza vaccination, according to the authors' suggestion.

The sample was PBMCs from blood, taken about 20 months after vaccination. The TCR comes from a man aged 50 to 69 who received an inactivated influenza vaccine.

CDR3 coding DNA: TGTGCCAGCAGCCCGACTAGCGGGAGGGGACCTGGGTATGAGCAGTTCTTC. It yields the protein CASSPTSGRGPGYEQFF. The V and J genes are TRBV12-3 or TRBV12-4 and TRBJ2-1; 14 bases match TRBD2. The CDR3 totals 17 residues. With 6 bases clipped from V and 8 bases from J, the junction kept 12 bases outside the gene matches.